Described below is a single TCR beta chain sequence and its context. This sample stems from a study of breast tumors, draining lymph nodes, adjacent tissues. In TCRdb, the multiplex PCR reads were re-called with MiXCR into one record per CDR3 protein. The table has under 30,000 distinct CDR3 sequences, about 24% seen once. Sequencing was carried out using breast tumor tissue. This TCR was recovered from a female donor with breast cancer. Some clones in this sample may be carry-over from other donors' samples.

The CDR3 coding sequence is TGTGCCAGCCGCATCGCAGGGGACCCGCTCCGTCCCATAGCCAAAAACATTCAGTACTTC. Encoded protein: CASRIAGDPLRPIAKNIQYF. This rearrangement joins TRBV6-1 to TRBJ2-4; possible D gene TRBD1, 6 bases. V dropped 8 bases and J dropped 0 bases, with 29 bases sitting between them. Germline CDR1 and CDR2: MNHNS and SASEGT. This CDR3 spans 20 amino acids.